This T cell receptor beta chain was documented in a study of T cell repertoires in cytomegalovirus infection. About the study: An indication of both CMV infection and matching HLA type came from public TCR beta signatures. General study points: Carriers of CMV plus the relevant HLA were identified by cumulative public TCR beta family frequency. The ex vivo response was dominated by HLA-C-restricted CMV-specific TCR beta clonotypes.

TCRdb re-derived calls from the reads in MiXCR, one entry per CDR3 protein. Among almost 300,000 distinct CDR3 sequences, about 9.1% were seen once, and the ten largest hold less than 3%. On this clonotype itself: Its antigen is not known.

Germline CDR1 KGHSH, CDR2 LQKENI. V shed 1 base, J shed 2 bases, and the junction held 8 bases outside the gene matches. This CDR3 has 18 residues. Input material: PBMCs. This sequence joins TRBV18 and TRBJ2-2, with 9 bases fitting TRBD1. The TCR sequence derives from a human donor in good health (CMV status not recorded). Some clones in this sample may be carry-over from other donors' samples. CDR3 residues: CASSPQQGAGVNTGELFF. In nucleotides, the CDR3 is TGTGCCAGCTCACCACAACAGGGGGCCGGAGTAAACACCGGGGAGCTGTTTTTT.